The rows below give T cell receptor beta chains drawn from one sample of a study of cytomegalovirus exposure and HLA in healthy donors. Clones were sequenced by immunoSEQ multiplex PCR, and TCRdb holds only the in-frame ones, with some missing. Of approximately 74,000 clones listed, approximately 75% are singletons. Sample: PBMCs. These receptors were taken from a woman in her thirties or forties in good health and CMV-seronegative. Each CDR3 is given with its conserved first and last residue. D genes are given only for firm matches. Clone sizes are given selectively: once, few, many, or a class where the clone is expanded.

D,V,J,size,CDR3,DNA
.,TRBV27,TRBJ2-7,.,CASSLSGDTYEQYF,TGTGCCAGCAGTTTATCGGGCGACACCTACGAGCAGTACTTC
.,TRBV2,TRBJ1-2,few,CASSYGPPASGVGYTF,TGTGCCAGCAGTTATGGGCCCCCTGCGTCGGGAGTTGGCTACACCTTC
TRBD1,TRBV19,TRBJ1-1,.,CASSDPRRGGETEAFF,TGTGCCAGTAGTGATCCGCGGAGAGGGGGCGAGACTGAAGCTTTCTTT
TRBD1,TRBV5-1,TRBJ2-3,.,CASSWGTGVDTQYF,TGCGCCAGCAGCTGGGGGACAGGGGTAGATACGCAGTATTTT
.,TRBV6-5,TRBJ2-7,.,CASSYSEEDSYEQYF,TGTGCCAGCAGTTACTCGGAAGAGGACTCCTACGAGCAGTACTTC
.,TRBV20-1,TRBJ2-3,.,CSASQTDTQYF,TGCAGTGCTTCACAAACAGATACGCAGTATTTT
TRBD2,TRBV11-2,TRBJ2-3,.,CASLGTSGRAADTQYF,TGTGCCAGCCTGGGGACTAGCGGGAGGGCTGCAGATACGCAGTATTTT
TRBD1,TRBV29-1,TRBJ1-2,.,CSAIRQGAGGYTF,TGCAGCGCCATCAGGCAGGGGGCGGGGGGCTACACCTTC
.,TRBV4-2,TRBJ1-1,few,CASSRSPLNAEAFF,TGTGCCAGCAGCCGAAGCCCCTTGAACGCTGAAGCTTTCTTT
TRBD2,TRBV12-5,TRBJ2-7,.,CASGPGLDSSEQYF,TGTGCTAGTGGTCCGGGACTAGACTCCTCCGAGCAGTACTTC
TRBD1,TRBV12-5,TRBJ1-6,.,CASGQGTGNSAYNSPLHF,TGTGCTAGTGGTCAAGGGACAGGTAATAGCGCCTATAATTCACCCCTCCACTTT
.,TRBV6-1,TRBJ2-1,.,CASSDRSGIRFF,TGTGCCAGCAGTGATAGAAGCGGTATACGGTTCTTC
.,TRBV28,TRBJ1-1,few,CATKGGNTEAFF,TGTGCCACCAAAGGGGGGAACACTGAAGCTTTCTTT
TRBD2,TRBV5-8,TRBJ2-5,.,CASKKRGQETQYF,TGTGCCAGCAAAAAGCGGGGCCAAGAGACCCAGTACTTC
TRBD1,TRBV7-2,TRBJ1-4,.,CASSLRDRVSGNEKLFF,TGTGCCAGCAGCCTCCGGGACAGGGTCTCAGGGAACGAAAAACTGTTTTTT
TRBD2,TRBV7-9,TRBJ2-7,.,CASSLGLAGAVISYEQYF,TGTGCCAGCAGCCTCGGACTAGCGGGGGCCGTGATCTCCTACGAGCAGTACTTC
.,TRBV27,TRBJ1-6,.,CASSLVQGGNPPLHF,TGTGCCAGCAGTTTGGTTCAGGGTGGTAATCCACCCCTCCACTTT
.,TRBV25-1,TRBJ2-5,.,CASSELQETQYF,TGTGCCAGCAGTGAACTCCAAGAGACCCAGTACTTC